The count of the clone carrying this T cell receptor (beta chain) is one. Its specificity is not known. This CDR3 has 11 amino acids. With 8 bases removed from V and 3 bases from J, the gap between germline ends came to 10 bases. Germline V CDR1 and CDR2: SQVTM, ANQGSEA. Using immunoSEQ multiplex PCR, the repertoire was profiled, and TCRdb retains in-frame clones only, with some absent. The sample includes about 100,000 clones, about 90% seen only once; the top ten take about 1.5%. These data belong to a study of T cell responses to AZD1222 COVID-19 vaccine. Whole-study results and caveats: Females outnumbered males among donors, who were mostly white British; clonal diversity was possibly underestimated. None of the repertoires were sampled until the peak T cell response had passed.

V usage is TRBV29-1 and J usage is TRBJ1-1; D is uncertain. The sequencing here drew on peripheral blood, taken on day 0 of AZD1222 vaccination. This clonotype originated in an adult in good health. The CDR3 bases are TGCAGCATTGTCACCTACACTGAAGCTTTCTTT. Its translation is CSIVTYTEAFF.